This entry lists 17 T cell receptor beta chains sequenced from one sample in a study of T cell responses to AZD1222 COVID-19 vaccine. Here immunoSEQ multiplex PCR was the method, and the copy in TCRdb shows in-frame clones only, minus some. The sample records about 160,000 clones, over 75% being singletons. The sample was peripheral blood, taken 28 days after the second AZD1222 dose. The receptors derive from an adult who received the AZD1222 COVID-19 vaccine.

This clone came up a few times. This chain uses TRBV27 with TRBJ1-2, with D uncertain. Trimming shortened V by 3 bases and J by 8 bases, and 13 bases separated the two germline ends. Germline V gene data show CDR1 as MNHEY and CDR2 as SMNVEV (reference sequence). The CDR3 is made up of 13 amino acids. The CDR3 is CASSFGRASGYTF. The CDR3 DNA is TGTGCCAGCAGTTTTGGCCGGGCCTCGGGCTACACCTTC.

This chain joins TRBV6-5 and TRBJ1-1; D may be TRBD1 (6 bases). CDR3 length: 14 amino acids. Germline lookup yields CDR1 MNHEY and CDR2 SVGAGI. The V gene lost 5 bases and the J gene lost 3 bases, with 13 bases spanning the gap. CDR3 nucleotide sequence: TGTGCCAGCAGTCGGCAGGGGCGCGACACTGAAGCTTTCTTT. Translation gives CASSRQGRDTEAFF.

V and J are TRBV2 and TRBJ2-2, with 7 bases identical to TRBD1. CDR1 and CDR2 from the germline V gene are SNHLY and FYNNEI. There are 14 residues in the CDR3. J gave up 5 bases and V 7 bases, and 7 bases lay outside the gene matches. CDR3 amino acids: CASNRQGGTGELFF. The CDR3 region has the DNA TGTGCCAGCAACAGACAGGGCGGGACCGGGGAGCTGTTTTTT.

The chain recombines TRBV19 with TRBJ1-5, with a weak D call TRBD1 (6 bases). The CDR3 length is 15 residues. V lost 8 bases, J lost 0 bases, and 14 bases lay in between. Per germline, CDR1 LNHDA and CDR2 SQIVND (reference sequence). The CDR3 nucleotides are TGTGCCAGTGGGAGGACAGCCCTTAGCAATCAGCCCCAGCATTTT. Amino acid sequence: CASGRTALSNQPQHF. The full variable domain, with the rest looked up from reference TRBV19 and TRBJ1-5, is DGGITQSPKYLFRKEGQNVTLSCEQNLNHDAMYWYRQDPGQGLRLIYYSQIVNDFQKGDIAEGYSVSREKKESFPLTVTSAQKNPTAFYLCASGRTALSNQPQHFGDGTRLSIL.

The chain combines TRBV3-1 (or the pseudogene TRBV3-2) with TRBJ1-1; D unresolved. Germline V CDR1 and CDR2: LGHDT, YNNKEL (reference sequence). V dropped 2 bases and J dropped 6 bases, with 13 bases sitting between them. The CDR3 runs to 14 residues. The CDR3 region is CASSQFGVSAEAFF. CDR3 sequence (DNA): TGTGCCAGCAGCCAATTCGGGGTATCGGCTGAAGCTTTCTTT.

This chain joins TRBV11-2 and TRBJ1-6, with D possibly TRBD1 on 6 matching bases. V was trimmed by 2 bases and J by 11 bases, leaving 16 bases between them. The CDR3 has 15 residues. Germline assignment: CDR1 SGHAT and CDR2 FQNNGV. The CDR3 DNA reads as TGTGCCAGCAGCTTATTAGGGCAGGGGAGGACACCCCTCCACTTT. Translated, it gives CASSLLGQGRTPLHF.

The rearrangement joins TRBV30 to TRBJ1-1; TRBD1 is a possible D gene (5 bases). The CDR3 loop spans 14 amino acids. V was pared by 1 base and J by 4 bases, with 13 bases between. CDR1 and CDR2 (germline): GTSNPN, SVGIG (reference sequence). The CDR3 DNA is TGTGCCTGGAGTGGATGGGGCGGCGGCACTGAAGCTTTCTTT. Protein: CAWSGWGGGTEAFF.

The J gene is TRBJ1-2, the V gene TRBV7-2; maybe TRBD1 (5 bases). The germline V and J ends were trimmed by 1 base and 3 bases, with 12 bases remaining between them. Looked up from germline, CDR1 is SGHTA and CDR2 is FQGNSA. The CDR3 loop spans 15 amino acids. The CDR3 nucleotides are TGTGCCAGCAGCTTAGGACACCCCAGGGACTATGGCTACACCTTC. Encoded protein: CASSLGHPRDYGYTF. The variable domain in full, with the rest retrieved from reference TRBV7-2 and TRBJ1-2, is GAGVSQSPSNKVTEKGKDVELRCDPISGHTALYWYRQSLGQGLEFLIYFQGNSAPDKSGLPSDRFSAERTGGSVSTLTIQRTQQEDSAVYLCASSLGHPRDYGYTFGSGTRLTVV.

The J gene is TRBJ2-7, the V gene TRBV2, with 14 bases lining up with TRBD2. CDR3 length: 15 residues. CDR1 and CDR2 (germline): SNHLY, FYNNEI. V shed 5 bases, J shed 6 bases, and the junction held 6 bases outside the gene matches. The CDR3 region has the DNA TGTGCCAGCAGTCTGACTAGCGGGGGGGCGGTCGAGCAGTACTTC. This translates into CASSLTSGGAVEQYF. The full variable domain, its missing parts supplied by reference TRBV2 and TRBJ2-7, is EPEVTQTPSHQVTQMGQEVILRCVPISNHLYFYWYRQILGQKVEFLVSFYNNEISEKSEIFDDQFSVERPDGSNFTLKIRSTKLEDSAMYFCASSLTSGGAVEQYFGPGTRLTVT.

CDR3 residues: CASRDTGVQSSGNTIYF. The CDR3 DNA sequence: TGTGCCAGCAGGGACACAGGGGTGCAGAGCTCTGGAAACACCATATATTTT. The gene calls are TRBV6-4 and TRBJ1-3; 7 bases fit TRBD1. Germline V gene data show CDR1 as MRHNA and CDR2 as SNTAGT. The CDR3 has 17 residues. J gave up 0 bases and V 6 bases, and 11 bases lay outside the gene matches.

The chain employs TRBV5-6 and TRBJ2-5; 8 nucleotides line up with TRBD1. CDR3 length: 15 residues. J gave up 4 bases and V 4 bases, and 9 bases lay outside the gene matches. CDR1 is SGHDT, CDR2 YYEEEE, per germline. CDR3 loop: CASSTWTGSIETQYF. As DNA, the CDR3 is TGTGCCAGCAGCACCTGGACAGGGAGCATAGAGACCCAGTACTTC.

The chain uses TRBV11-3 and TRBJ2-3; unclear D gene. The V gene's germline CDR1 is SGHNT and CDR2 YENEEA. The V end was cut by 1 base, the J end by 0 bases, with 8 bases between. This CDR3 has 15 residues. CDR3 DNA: TGTGCCAGCAGCTTAGGTGGCAGAAGCACAGATACGCAGTATTTT. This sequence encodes CASSLGGRSTDTQYF. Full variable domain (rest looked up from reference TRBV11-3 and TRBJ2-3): EAGVVQSPRYKIIEKKQPVAFWCNPISGHNTLYWYLQNLGQGPELLIRYENEEAVDDSQLPKDRFSAERLKGVDSTLKIQPAELGDSAVYLCASSLGGRSTDTQYFGPGTRLTVL.

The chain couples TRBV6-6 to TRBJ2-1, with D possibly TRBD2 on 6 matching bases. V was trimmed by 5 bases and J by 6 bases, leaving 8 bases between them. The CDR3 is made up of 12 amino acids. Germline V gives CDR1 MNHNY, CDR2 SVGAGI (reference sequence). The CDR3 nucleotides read TGTGCCAGCAGTCCTAGCGCCAATGAGCAGTTCTTC. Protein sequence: CASSPSANEQFF.

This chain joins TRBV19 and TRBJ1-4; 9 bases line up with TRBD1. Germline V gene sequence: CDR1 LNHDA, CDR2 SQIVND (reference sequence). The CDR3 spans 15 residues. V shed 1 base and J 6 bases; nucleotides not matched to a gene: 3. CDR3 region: CASSIGGTGHEKLFF. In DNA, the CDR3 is TGTGCCAGTAGTATAGGGGGGACAGGGCATGAAAAACTGTTTTTT.

The CDR3 nucleotides are TGTGCCAGCAGCTTATCAGGGTGGGCTTTCTTT. Residues: CASSLSGWAFF. The rearrangement uses TRBV7-9 and TRBJ1-1; TRBD1 might be the D (5 bases). The germline CDR1 and CDR2 sequences are SEHNR and FQNEAQ (reference sequence). CDR3 size: 11 residues. V was pared by 2 bases and J by 11 bases, with 9 bases between.

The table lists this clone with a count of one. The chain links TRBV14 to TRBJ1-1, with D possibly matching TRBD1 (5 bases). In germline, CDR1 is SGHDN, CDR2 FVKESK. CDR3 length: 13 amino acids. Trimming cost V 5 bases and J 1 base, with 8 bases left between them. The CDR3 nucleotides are TGTGCCAGCAGCGCCGACAGGAACACTGAAGCTTTCTTT. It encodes CASSADRNTEAFF.

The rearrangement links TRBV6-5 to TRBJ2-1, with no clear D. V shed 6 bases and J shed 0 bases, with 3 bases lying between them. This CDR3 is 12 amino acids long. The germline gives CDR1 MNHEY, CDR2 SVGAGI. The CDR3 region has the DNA TGTGCCAGCAGCGACTCCTACAATGAGCAGTTCTTC. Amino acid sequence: CASSDSYNEQFF.